Listed here are 16 T cell receptor beta chains from one sample, sequenced in a study of blood T cell repertoires in COVID-19. The protocol was immunoSEQ multiplex PCR, while the TCRdb copy is restricted to in-frame clones and leaves out a portion. The sample lists 310,000 or so clones; roughly 86% were seen once. Sequencing was done on a sample of PBMCs or T cells enriched from blood (not recorded which). Source of these receptors: a woman younger than 35 who had recovered from COVID-19.

The J gene is TRBJ2-5, the V gene TRBV7-8, with 9 bases matching TRBD2. The CDR3 length is 16 residues. The germline CDR1 and CDR2 sequences are SGHVS and FQNEAQ. J was trimmed by 1 base and V by 1 base; bases with no gene match: 4. The CDR3 reads CASSLVTSGLQETQYF. CDR3 nucleotide sequence: TGTGCCAGCAGCTTAGTTACTAGCGGGCTCCAAGAGACCCAGTACTTC.

This clone came up once. This chain joins TRBV19 and TRBJ1-2; 9 bases are a match to TRBD1. The CDR3 runs to 14 residues. Trimming cost V 7 bases and J 4 bases; bases outside gene matches: 7. CDR1 LNHDA and CDR2 SQIVND come from the germline V gene (reference sequence). CDR3 in amino acids: CASTVQGALYGYTF. DNA of the CDR3: TGTGCCAGTACGGTACAGGGGGCCCTCTATGGCTACACCTTC.

This clone was seen only once. V is TRBV29-1 and J is TRBJ1-1; perhaps TRBD1 as D (5 bases). The CDR3 runs 13 residues. V was cut by 7 bases and J by 10 bases, with 22 bases left in between. The V gene's germline CDR1 is SQVTM and CDR2 ANQGSEA. The CDR3 nucleotides read TGCAGCGAGCGGGGCCGATCCTCCTTCGGAGCTTTCTTT. Residues: CSERGRSSFGAFF.

This clone was counted a few times. V is TRBV20-1 and J is TRBJ2-7, with 7 bases aligning to TRBD1. The CDR3 runs 15 residues. V shed 3 bases, J shed 2 bases, and the junction held 10 bases outside the gene matches. Germline lookup yields CDR1 DFQATT and CDR2 SNEGSKA (reference sequence). The CDR3 sequence is CSASTTGVPTYEQYF. The CDR3 nucleotides are TGCAGTGCTAGTACAACAGGGGTCCCGACCTACGAGCAGTACTTC.

The chain joins TRBV9 to TRBJ2-3, with D tentatively TRBD2 (6 bases). CDR1 is SGDLS and CDR2 is YYNGEE in the germline V gene. Trimming pared 3 bases from V and 2 bases from J, leaving 10 bases between. The CDR3 spans 14 residues. In DNA, the CDR3 is TGTGCCAGCAGCGCTCGGACTAACACAGATACGCAGTATTTT. This translates into CASSARTNTDTQYF.

CDR3 bases: TGTGCCAGCAGCTCAGGACTAGCGGGCGTTACCTACGAGCAGTACTTC. Translating it yields CASSSGLAGVTYEQYF. The chain carries TRBV7-8 and TRBJ2-7; 11 nucleotides match TRBD2. Germline values: CDR1 SGHVS, CDR2 FQNEAQ. The V segment lost 4 bases and the J segment 2 bases; nucleotides outside the gene matches: 7. This CDR3 contains 16 residues.

The chain has TRBV7-8 and TRBJ2-2; no definite D call. The CDR3 extends over 17 amino acids. V dropped 2 bases and J dropped 1 base, with 14 bases sitting between them. The germline V gene has CDR1 SGHVS and CDR2 FQNEAQ. CDR3 bases: TGTGCCAGCAGCTTAAATCGAGTTTCCCTGAACACCGGGGAGCTGTTTTTT. Its protein is CASSLNRVSLNTGELFF.

This chain connects TRBV18 to TRBJ2-1, with 8 bases lining up with TRBD2. The CDR3 extends over 17 amino acids. The trim removed 4 bases at V and 0 bases at J, leaving 8 bases unmatched. CDR1 is KGHSH, CDR2 LQKENI, per germline. This CDR3 reads CASSLSFSGVSYNEQFF. Here the CDR3 DNA reads TGTGCCAGCTCACTTTCTTTTAGCGGGGTCTCCTACAATGAGCAGTTCTTC.

The chain uses TRBV7-8 and TRBJ2-1, with D possibly TRBD2 on 6 matching bases. The V end lost 4 bases, the J end lost 2 bases, and 12 bases lay between the germline ends. This CDR3 is 15 amino acids long. Germline V lookup: CDR1 SGHVS, CDR2 FQNEAQ. Written as DNA, the CDR3 is TGTGCCAGCAGCTCTCGGGACTCCACCTACAATGAGCAGTTCTTC. Its protein product is CASSSRDSTYNEQFF.

The chain has TRBV29-1 and TRBJ1-2; a weak D match, TRBD1 (6 bases). In germline, CDR1 is SQVTM, CDR2 ANQGSEA. The CDR3 is 13 residues long. CDR3 nucleotide sequence: TGCAGTGTGGGAGGGGCAGGGGCGTATGGCTACACCTTC. Amino acids: CSVGGAGAYGYTF. The full variable domain, with the rest looked up from reference TRBV29-1 and TRBJ1-2, is SAVISQKPSRDICQRGTSLTIQCQVDSQVTMMFWYRQQPGQSLTLIATANQGSEATYESGFVIDKFPISRPNLTFSTLTVSNMSPEDSSIYLCSVGGAGAYGYTFGSGTRLTVV.

The rearrangement uses TRBV28 and TRBJ1-2, with D unresolved. Per germline, CDR1 MDHEN and CDR2 SYDVKM. V was trimmed by 8 bases and J by 2 bases, leaving 15 bases between them. This CDR3 region has 14 residues. The CDR3 is CASEISGWNYGYTF. The CDR3 bases are TGTGCCAGCGAGATCTCAGGTTGGAACTATGGCTACACCTTC.

The chain has TRBV12-5 and TRBJ1-1; 8 nucleotides agree with TRBD1. The germline gives CDR1 LGHNT, CDR2 FRNRAP. With V trimmed by 4 bases and J by 4 bases, 20 bases remained unmatched. The CDR3 covers 19 residues. This chain's CDR3 is CASGSTPPRRGRWGTEAFF. CDR3 coding DNA: TGTGCTAGTGGTTCAACACCCCCCCGCAGGGGGCGGTGGGGCACTGAAGCTTTCTTT.

The CDR3, as DNA: TGTGCCAGCAGCTTGGGACAGACATATAATTCACCCCTCCACTTT. Translating it yields CASSLGQTYNSPLHF. The chain recombines TRBV5-6 with TRBJ1-6; a possible D gene is TRBD1 (5 bases). Per the germline V gene, CDR1 is SGHDT and CDR2 is YYEEEE. The V end was cut by 0 bases, the J end by 4 bases, with 8 bases between. The CDR3 runs to 15 residues.

The CDR3 here is CASSPRGQFGYTF. The CDR3 region has the DNA TGTGCCAGCAGCCCCCGAGGACAGTTTGGCTACACCTTC. The J gene is TRBJ1-2, the V gene TRBV9, with D possibly TRBD1 on 6 matching bases. The CDR3 consists of 13 residues. Trimming left V 4 bases short and J 7 bases short, with 14 bases between. CDR1 SGDLS and CDR2 YYNGEE come from the germline V gene.

This chain joins TRBV29-1 and TRBJ1-1; the D is unclear. The CDR3 length is 15 residues. Trimming shortened V by 1 base and J by 1 base, and 13 bases separated the two germline ends. Germline V gives CDR1 SQVTM, CDR2 ANQGSEA. The CDR3 region has the DNA TGCAGCGTTGAAGTGGGCCCGGGAGGGAACACTGAAGCTTTCTTT. Residues: CSVEVGPGGNTEAFF.

The table lists this clone with a count of one. This chain connects TRBV9 to TRBJ1-5; possible D gene TRBD1, 5 bases. The ends were cut back, 0 bases at V and 7 bases at J, with 14 bases in the middle. The germline V gene encodes CDR1 SGDLS and CDR2 YYNGEE. This CDR3 has 15 amino acids. Here the CDR3 DNA reads TGTGCCAGCAGCGTAGCTACAGGAATGAGGCAGCCCCAGCATTTT. It is translated as CASSVATGMRQPQHF.